This TCR beta chain was sequenced for a study of blood T cell repertoires in COVID-19. Study-level information: Material from acute and convalescent COVID-19 was sourced from the United States, Italy and Spain. The analysed material was cDNA or gDNA that came from T cells, B-cell-depleted T cells, or PBMCs.

Per the original methods: For nucleated cells, counts were estimated from reference gene primer amplification. The assay was immunoSEQ multiplex PCR, and TCRdb's table has in-frame clones only and misses some. That table furnishes V, J and clone size, whereas the DNA furnished D and trimming. Among about 190,000 clones listed, around 78% were seen once. The TCR originated in a woman of 80 years or more with active or convalescent COVID-19. Source material: peripheral blood.

CDR3 nucleotide sequence: TGTGCCAGTAGGACGGGGGGAACGAACACCGGGGAGCTGTTTTTT. Translating it yields CASRTGGTNTGELFF. The J gene is TRBJ2-2, the V gene TRBV19; the match to TRBD2 covers 7 bases. Germline-derived CDR1 and CDR2 are LNHDA and SQIVND (reference sequence). After removal of 6 bases from V and 0 bases from J, the junction contained 4 bases not matched to a gene. This CDR3 spans 15 amino acids. Variable domain in full (rest from reference TRBV19 and TRBJ2-2): DGGITQSPKYLFRKEGQNVTLSCEQNLNHDAMYWYRQDPGQGLRLIYYSQIVNDFQKGDIAEGYSVSREKKESFPLTVTSAQKNPTAFYLCASRTGGTNTGELFFGEGSRLTVL.